This TCR beta chain was profiled in a study of blood T cell repertoires in COVID-19. Study in general: Spain, Italy and the United States supplied samples that represented acute and convalescent COVID-19. PBMCs, B-cell-depleted T cells, or T cells were the source of the cDNA or gDNA that made up the material.

Data came from immunoSEQ multiplex PCR; TCRdb stores just in-frame clones and leaves some out. The profile shows roughly 35,000 clones, 90% of them singletons. The CDR3 contains 15 residues. Trimming stripped 0 bases from V and 5 bases from J, with 13 bases between. Germline-derived CDR1 and CDR2 are PRHDT and FYEKMQ (reference sequence). Sequencing used peripheral blood. V is TRBV13 and J is TRBJ2-5; a possible D gene is TRBD1 (5 bases). The TCR was taken from a man aged 65-85 years with acute or convalescent COVID-19. CDR3 sequence: CASSLGVRAGETQYF. Here the CDR3 DNA reads TGTGCCAGCAGCTTAGGGGTCAGGGCAGGCGAGACCCAGTACTTC.